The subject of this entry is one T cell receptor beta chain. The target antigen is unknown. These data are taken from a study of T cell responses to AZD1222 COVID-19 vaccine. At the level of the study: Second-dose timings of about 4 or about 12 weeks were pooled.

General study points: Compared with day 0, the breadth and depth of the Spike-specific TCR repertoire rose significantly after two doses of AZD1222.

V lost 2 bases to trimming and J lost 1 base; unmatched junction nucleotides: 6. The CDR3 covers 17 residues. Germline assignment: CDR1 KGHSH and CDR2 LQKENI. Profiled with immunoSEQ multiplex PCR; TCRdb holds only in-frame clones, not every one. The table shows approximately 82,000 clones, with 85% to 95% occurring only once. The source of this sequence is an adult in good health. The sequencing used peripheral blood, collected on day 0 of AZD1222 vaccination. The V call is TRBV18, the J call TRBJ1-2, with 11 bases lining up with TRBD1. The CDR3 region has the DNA TGTGCCAGCTCACCAGGGGACAGGGGGGACTTTAACTATGGCTACACCTTC. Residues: CASSPGDRGDFNYGYTF.